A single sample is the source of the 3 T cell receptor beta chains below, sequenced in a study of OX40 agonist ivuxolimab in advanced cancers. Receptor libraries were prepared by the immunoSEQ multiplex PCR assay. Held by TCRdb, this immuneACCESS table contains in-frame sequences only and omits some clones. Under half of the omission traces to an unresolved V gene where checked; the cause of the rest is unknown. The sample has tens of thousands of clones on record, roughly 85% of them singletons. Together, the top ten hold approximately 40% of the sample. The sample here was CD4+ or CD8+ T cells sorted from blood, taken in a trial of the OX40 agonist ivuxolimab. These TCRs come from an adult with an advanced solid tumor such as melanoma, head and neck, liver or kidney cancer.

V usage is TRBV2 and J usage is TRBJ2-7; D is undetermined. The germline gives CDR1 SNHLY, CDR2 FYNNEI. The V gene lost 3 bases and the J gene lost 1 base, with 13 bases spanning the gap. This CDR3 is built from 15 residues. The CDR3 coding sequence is TGTGCCAGCAGTGATGTAGAGGCAGGTTCCTACGAGCAGTACTTC. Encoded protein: CASSDVEAGSYEQYF.

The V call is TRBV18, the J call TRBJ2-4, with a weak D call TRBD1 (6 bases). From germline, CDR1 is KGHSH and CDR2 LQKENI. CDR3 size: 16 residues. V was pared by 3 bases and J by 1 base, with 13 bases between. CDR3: CASSPVGQGAKNIQYF. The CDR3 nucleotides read TGTGCCAGCTCACCCGTGGGGCAGGGGGCCAAAAACATTCAGTACTTC.

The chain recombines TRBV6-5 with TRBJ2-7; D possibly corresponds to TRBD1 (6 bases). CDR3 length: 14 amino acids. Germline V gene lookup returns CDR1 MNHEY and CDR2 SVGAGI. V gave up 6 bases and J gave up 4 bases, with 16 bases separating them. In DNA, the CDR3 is TGTGCCAGCAGCCCCGGTCAGGGGCTTTACGAGCAGTACTTC. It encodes CASSPGQGLYEQYF.